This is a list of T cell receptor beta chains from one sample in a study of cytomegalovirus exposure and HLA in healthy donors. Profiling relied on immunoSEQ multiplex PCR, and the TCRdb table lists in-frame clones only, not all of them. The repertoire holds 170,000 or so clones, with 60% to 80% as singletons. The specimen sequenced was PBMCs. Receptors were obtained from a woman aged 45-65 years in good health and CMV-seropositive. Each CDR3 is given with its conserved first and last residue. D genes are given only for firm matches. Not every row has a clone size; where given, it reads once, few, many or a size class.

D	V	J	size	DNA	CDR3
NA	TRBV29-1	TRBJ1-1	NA	TGCAGCGTTGAACAGGGGCTAGTTATGAACACTGAAGCTTTCTTT	CSVEQGLVMNTEAFF
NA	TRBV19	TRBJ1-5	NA	TGTGCCACCTCCGGATGGGGGGTGGATCAGCCCCAGCATTTT	CATSGWGVDQPQHF
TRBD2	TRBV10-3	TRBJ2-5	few	TGTGCCATCAGTGAGTCAGGGCGGGGAGGGCAGTACTTC	CAISESGRGGQYF
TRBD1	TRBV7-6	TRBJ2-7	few	TGTGCCAGCAGCGTTCTATCGGACAGGGGGGCCGAGCAGTACTTC	CASSVLSDRGAEQYF
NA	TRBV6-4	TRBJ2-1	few	TGTGCCAGCAGTGAGGGTGAGCGGGCAGAGCAGTTCTTC	CASSEGERAEQFF
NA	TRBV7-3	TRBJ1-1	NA	TGTGCCAGCAGCTTATCAAGGGAGACCCGTCCCGCTTTCTTT	CASSLSRETRPAFF
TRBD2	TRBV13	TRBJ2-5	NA	TGTGCCAGCAGCTTCCGACTAGCCCAAGAGACCCAGTACTTC	CASSFRLAQETQYF
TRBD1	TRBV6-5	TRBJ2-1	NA	TGTGCCAGCAGTTACTCAGGGACAGGGGGCAATGAGCAGTTCTTC	CASSYSGTGGNEQFF
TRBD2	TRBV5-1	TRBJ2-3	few	TGCGCCAGCAGCTTATCTAGCGGGGGGGCTCCAGATACGCAGTATTTT	CASSLSSGGAPDTQYF
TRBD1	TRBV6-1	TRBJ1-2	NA	TGTGCCAGCAGTCCAACGCTGACAGGGCACGGCTACACCTTC	CASSPTLTGHGYTF
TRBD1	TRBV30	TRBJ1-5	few	TGTGCCTGGAGTGTATGGGGGACAGTTTATAGCAATCAGCCCCAGCATTTT	CAWSVWGTVYSNQPQHF
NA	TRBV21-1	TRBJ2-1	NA	TGTGCCAGCAGCAAAGTACTAGCGAATGAGCAGTTCTTC	CASSKVLANEQFF
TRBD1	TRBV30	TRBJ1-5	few	TGTGCCTGGGGGGACAGGTACAATCAGCCCCAGCATTTT	CAWGDRYNQPQHF
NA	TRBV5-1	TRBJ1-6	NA	TGCGCCAGCAGCTGGGGCGGGACGATTCGTTCACCCCTCCACTTT	CASSWGGTIRSPLHF
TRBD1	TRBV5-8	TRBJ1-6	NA	TGTGCCAGCAGCTCCAGACAGGGCTTCTCCTATAATTCACCCCTCCACTTT	CASSSRQGFSYNSPLHF
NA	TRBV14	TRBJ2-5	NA	TGTGCCAGCAGCCAAGTAATCATTAGCCAGGAGACCCAGTACTTC	CASSQVIISQETQYF
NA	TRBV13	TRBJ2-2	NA	TGTGCCAGCAGCCCCGACTGGGGCAGGGAAAACACCGGGGAGCTGTTTTTT	CASSPDWGRENTGELFF
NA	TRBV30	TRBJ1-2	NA	TGTGCCTGGGGAGTGGAGTATGGCTACACCTTC	CAWGVEYGYTF
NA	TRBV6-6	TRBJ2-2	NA	TGTGCCAGCAGCCAGGGTGATACGGTGGCCGGGGAGCTGTTTTTT	CASSQGDTVAGELFF
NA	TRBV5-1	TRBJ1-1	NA	TGCGCCAGCAGCTTGGACCCCGCCGGACAGCTAGTCACTGAAGCTTTCTTT	CASSLDPAGQLVTEAFF
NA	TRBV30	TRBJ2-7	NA	TGTGCCTCCGGGTTAGGCCGTACTTCCTACGAGCAGTACTTC	CASGLGRTSYEQYF
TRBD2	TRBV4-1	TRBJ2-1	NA	TGCGCCAGCAGCCCAGGGGCGGGGGGGAATGAGCAGTTCTTC	CASSPGAGGNEQFF
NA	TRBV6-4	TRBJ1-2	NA	TGTGCCAGCGGTCTTGGACAGAACTATGGCTACACCTTC	CASGLGQNYGYTF
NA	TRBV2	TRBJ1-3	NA	TGTGCCAGCAGTGAAACCCAGGGAAACACCATATATTTT	CASSETQGNTIYF
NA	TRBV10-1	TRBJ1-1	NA	TGCGCCAGCAGTGAGTCAGGTAGAGGGAACACTGAAGCTTTCTTT	CASSESGRGNTEAFF
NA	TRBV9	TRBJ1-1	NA	TGTGCCAGCAGCGTTCATCCGGGGGACACTGAAGCTTTCTTT	CASSVHPGDTEAFF
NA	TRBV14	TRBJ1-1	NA	TGTGCCAGCAGCCAACCTACAGGGCCGGGGAACACTGAAGCTTTCTTT	CASSQPTGPGNTEAFF
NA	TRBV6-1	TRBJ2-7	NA	TGTGCCAGCAGTGAAGCCCGGACACGTTCCTACGAGCAGTACTTC	CASSEARTRSYEQYF
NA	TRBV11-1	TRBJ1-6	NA	TGTGCCAGCAGCTTAGCCTCCTTCGCAGGGGTTGGTTCACCCCTCCACTTT	CASSLASFAGVGSPLHF
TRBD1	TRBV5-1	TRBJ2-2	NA	TGCGCCAGCAGCTTAATCCTGGGACAGGCGCCCTCTGTTAACACCGGGGAGCTGTTTTTT	CASSLILGQAPSVNTGELFF
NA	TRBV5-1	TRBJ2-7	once	TGCGCCAGCAGCTTAGACGGGTACGAGCAGTACTTC	CASSLDGYEQYF
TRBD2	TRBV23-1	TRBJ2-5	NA	TGCGCCAGCAGTCATGCTAGCGGGGAAGATCAAGAGACCCAGTACTTC	CASSHASGEDQETQYF
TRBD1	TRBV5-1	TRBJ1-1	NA	TGCGCCAGCAGCTTTGCCGGGACAGAGAACACTGAAGCTTTCTTT	CASSFAGTENTEAFF
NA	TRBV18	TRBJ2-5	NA	TGTGCCAGCTCACCACTTTCGGACAGCATGTACTTC	CASSPLSDSMYF
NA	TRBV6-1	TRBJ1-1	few	TGTGCCAGCAGTGAAGTTGAGGGAGGGGACACTGAAGCTTTCTTT	CASSEVEGGDTEAFF
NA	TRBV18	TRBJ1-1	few	TGTGCCAGCTCACCACCTCTGGGGAGGACTGAAGCTTTCTTT	CASSPPLGRTEAFF
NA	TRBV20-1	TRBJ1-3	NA	TGCAGTGCTAGCCTAGGAAACACCATATATTTT	CSASLGNTIYF
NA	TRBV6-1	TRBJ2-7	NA	TGTGCCAGCAGTGAACCCGACGAGCAGTACTTC	CASSEPDEQYF
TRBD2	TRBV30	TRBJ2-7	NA	TGTGCCTGGAGATTAGCGGGAAGCTCCTACGAGCAGTACTTC	CAWRLAGSSYEQYF
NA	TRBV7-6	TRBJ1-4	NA	TGTGCCAGCAGCTTAGGGACATCCGTCAATGAAAAACTGTTTTTT	CASSLGTSVNEKLFF